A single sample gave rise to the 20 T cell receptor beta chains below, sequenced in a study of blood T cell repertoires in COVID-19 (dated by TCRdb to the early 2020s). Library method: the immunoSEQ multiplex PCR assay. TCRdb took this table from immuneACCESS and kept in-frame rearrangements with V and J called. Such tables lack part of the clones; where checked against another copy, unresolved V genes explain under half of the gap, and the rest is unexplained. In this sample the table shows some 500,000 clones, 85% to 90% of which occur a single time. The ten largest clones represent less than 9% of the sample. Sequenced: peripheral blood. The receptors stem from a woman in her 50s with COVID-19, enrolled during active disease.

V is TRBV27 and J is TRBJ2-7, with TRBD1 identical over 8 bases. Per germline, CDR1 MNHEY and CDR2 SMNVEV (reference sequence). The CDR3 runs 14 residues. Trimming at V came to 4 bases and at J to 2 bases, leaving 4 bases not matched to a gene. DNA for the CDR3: TGTGCCAGCAGTTCCAGGACAGGGACCTACGAGCAGTACTTC. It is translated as CASSSRTGTYEQYF.

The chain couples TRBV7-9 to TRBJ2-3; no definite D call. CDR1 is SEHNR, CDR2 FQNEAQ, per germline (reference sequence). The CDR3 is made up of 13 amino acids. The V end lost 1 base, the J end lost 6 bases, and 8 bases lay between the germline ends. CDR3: CASSLVPRDTQYF. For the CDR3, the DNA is TGTGCCAGCAGCTTAGTTCCGCGTGATACGCAGTATTTT.

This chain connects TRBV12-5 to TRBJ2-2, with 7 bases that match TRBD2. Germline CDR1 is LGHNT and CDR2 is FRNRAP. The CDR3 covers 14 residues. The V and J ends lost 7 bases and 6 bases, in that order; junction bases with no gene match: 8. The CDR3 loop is CASAWDGGAGELFF. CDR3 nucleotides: TGTGCTAGTGCCTGGGATGGGGGGGCCGGGGAGCTGTTTTTT.

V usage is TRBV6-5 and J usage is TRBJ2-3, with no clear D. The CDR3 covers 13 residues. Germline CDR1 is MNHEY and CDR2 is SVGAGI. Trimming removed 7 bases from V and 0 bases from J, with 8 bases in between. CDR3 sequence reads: CASKARSTDTQYF. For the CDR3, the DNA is TGTGCCAGCAAAGCGCGGAGCACAGATACGCAGTATTTT.

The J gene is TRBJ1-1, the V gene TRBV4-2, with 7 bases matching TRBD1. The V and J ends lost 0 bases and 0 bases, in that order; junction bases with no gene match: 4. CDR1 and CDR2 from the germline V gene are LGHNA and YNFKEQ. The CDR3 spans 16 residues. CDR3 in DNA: TGTGCCAGCAGCCAAGACAGGGGGACTCTGAACACTGAAGCTTTCTTT. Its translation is CASSQDRGTLNTEAFF.

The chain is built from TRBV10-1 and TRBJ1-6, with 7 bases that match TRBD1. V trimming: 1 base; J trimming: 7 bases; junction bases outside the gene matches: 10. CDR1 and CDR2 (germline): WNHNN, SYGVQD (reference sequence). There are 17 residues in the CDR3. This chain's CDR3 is CASSEFSTDRVNSPLHF. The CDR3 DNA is TGCGCCAGCAGTGAGTTTTCAACCGACAGGGTCAATTCACCCCTCCACTTT.

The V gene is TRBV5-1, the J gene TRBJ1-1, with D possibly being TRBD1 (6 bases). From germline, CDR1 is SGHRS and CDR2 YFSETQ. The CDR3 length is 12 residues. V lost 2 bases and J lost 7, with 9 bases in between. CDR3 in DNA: TGCGCCAGCAGCTTAACGGACAGTGAAGCTTTCTTT. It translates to CASSLTDSEAFF.

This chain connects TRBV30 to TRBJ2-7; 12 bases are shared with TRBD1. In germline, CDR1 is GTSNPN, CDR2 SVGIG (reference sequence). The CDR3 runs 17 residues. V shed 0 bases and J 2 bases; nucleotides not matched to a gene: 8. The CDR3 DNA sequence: TGTGCCTGGAGTGTACTATCTGGGGACAGGGGGCCCTACGAGCAGTACTTC. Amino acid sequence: CAWSVLSGDRGPYEQYF.

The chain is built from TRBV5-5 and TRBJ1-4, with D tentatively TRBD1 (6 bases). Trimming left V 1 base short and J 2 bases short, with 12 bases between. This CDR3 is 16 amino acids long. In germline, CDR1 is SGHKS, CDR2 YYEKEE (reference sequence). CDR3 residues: CASSLTGIVTNEKLFF. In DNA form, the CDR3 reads TGTGCCAGCAGCTTGACAGGGATCGTGACTAATGAAAAACTGTTTTTT.

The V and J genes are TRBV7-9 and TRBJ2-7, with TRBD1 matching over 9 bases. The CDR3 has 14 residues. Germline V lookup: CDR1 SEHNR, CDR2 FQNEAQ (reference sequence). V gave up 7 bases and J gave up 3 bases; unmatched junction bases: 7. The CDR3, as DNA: TGTGCCAGCACCCCCCCGGACAGGGGCTACGAGCAGTACTTC. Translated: CASTPPDRGYEQYF.

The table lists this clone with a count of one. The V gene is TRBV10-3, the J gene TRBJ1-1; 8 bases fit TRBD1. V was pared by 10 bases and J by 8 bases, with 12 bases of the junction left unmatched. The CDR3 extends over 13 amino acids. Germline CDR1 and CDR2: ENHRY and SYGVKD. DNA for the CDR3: TGTGCCACCCTTGGAGACAGGGGATTAGAAGCTTTCTTT. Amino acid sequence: CATLGDRGLEAFF.

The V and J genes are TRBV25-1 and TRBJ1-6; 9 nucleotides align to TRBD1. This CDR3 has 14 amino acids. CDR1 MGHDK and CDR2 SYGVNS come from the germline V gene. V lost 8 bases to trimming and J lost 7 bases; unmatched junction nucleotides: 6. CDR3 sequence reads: CASGGDRENSPLHF. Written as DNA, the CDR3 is TGTGCCAGCGGCGGGGACAGGGAAAATTCACCCCTCCACTTT.

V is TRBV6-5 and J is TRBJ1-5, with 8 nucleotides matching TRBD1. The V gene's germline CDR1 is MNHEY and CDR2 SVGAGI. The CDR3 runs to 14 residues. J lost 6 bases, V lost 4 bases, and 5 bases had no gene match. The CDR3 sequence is CASSSDRGGQPQHF. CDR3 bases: TGTGCCAGCAGTTCAGACAGGGGAGGTCAGCCCCAGCATTTT.

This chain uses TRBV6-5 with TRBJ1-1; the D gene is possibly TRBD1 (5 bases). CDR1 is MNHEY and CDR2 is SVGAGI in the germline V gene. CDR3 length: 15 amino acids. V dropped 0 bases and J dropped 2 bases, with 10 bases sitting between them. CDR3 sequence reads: CASSYSIQGNTEAFF. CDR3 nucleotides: TGTGCCAGCAGTTACTCGATTCAGGGAAACACTGAAGCTTTCTTT.

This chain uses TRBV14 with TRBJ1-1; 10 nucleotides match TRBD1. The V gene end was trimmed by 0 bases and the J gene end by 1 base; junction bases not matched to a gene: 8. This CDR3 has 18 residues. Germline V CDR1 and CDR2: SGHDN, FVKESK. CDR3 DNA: TGTGCCAGCAGCCAAGATCCGAGGACAGGGGGGGGGAACACTGAAGCTTTCTTT. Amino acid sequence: CASSQDPRTGGGNTEAFF.

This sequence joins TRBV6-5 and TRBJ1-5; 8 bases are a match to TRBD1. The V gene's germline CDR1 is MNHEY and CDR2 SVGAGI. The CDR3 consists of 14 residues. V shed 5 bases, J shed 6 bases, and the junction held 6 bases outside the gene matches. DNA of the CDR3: TGTGCCAGCAGTCCCGGGACAGGCCGTCAGCCCCAGCATTTT. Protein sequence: CASSPGTGRQPQHF.

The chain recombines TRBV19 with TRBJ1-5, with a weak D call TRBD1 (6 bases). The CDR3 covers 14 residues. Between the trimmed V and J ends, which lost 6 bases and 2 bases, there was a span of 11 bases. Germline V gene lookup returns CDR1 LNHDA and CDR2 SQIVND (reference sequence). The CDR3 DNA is TGTGCCAGTAGGGGGGCAGGTGGCAATCAGCCCCAGCATTTT. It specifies CASRGAGGNQPQHF.

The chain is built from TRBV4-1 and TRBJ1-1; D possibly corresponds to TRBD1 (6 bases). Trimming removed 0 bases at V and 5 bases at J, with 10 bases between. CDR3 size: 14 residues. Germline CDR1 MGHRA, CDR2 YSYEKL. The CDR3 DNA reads TGCGCCAGCAGCCAAGAATCGAGGGGGACTGAAGCTTTCTTT. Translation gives CASSQESRGTEAFF.

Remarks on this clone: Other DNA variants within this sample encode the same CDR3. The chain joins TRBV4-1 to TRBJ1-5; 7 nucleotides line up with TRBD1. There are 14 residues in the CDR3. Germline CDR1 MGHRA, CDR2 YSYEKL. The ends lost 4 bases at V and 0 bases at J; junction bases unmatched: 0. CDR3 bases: TGCGCCAGCAGCCGACAGGGTAGCAATCAGCCCCAGCATTTT. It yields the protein CASSRQGSNQPQHF.

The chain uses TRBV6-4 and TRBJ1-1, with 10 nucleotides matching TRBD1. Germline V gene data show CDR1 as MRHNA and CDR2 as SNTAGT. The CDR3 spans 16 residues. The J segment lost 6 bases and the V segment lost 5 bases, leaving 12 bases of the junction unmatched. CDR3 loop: CASSPSRDRGMAEAFF. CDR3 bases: TGTGCCAGCAGTCCATCCAGGGACAGGGGTATGGCTGAAGCTTTCTTT.